The 9 T cell receptor beta chains presented below share a single source sample, sequenced in a study of blood T cell repertoires in COVID-19. Only in-frame clones appear in the TCRdb table, and some are missing; sequencing was by immunoSEQ multiplex PCR. The sample gives some 200,000 clones, less than 95% of which show up once; 0.7% to 0.8% is in the top ten. Sequenced: peripheral blood. Receptors originate from a young man with COVID-19, enrolled during active disease.

In DNA, the CDR3 is TGTGCCATCAGTGCGGCTGGAAACACCATATATTTT. Protein sequence: CAISAAGNTIYF. The chain joins TRBV10-3 to TRBJ1-3; no definite D call. CDR1 and CDR2 from the germline V gene are ENHRY and SYGVKD. The CDR3 extends over 12 amino acids. Trimming took off 4 bases at V and 2 bases at J, with 3 bases between the two ends.

This chain connects TRBV3-1 (or the pseudogene TRBV3-2) to TRBJ2-5; TRBD2 aligns across 11 bases. The V segment lost 3 bases and the J segment 0 bases; nucleotides outside the gene matches: 9. The CDR3 has 18 residues. CDR1 is LGHDT, CDR2 YNNKEL, per germline (reference sequence). For the CDR3, the DNA is TGTGCCAGCAGCCATGACCTCCGACTAGCGGGGTACCAAGAGACCCAGTACTTC. It codes for CASSHDLRLAGYQETQYF.

V usage is TRBV6-5 and J usage is TRBJ1-2; possibly TRBD1 for D (5 bases). This CDR3 is 15 amino acids long. With 0 bases removed from V and 4 bases from J, the gap between germline ends came to 12 bases. Looked up from germline, CDR1 is MNHEY and CDR2 is SVGAGI. The CDR3 protein is CASSYSFGGSYGYTF. The CDR3 coding sequence is TGTGCCAGCAGTTACTCTTTCGGGGGATCCTATGGCTACACCTTC.

This rearrangement joins TRBV4-1 to TRBJ1-1; unclear D gene. Germline V gene sequence: CDR1 MGHRA, CDR2 YSYEKL. The CDR3 length is 15 residues. V was shortened by 1 base and J by 1 base, with 10 bases between the two germline ends. CDR3 loop: CASSQVGSPNTEAFF. CDR3 DNA sequence: TGCGCCAGCAGCCAAGTGGGGAGTCCGAACACTGAAGCTTTCTTT.

The rearrangement links TRBV4-1 to TRBJ1-2; 7 positions match TRBD1. The CDR3 covers 15 residues. Germline values: CDR1 MGHRA, CDR2 YSYEKL. V was clipped by 0 bases and J by 4 bases; unmatched bases: 5. As DNA, the CDR3 is TGCGCCAGCAGCCAAGATACAGGGGTTGGCTATGGCTACACCTTC. This translates into CASSQDTGVGYGYTF.

V and J are TRBV3-1 (or the pseudogene TRBV3-2) and TRBJ1-2; D gene uncertain. In germline, CDR1 is LGHDT, CDR2 YNNKEL (reference sequence). The V and J ends lost 1 base and 6 bases respectively, with 6 bases between them. This CDR3 contains 12 residues. CDR3 sequence: CASSQVTDGYTF. The DNA of the CDR3 is TGTGCCAGCAGCCAAGTAACGGATGGCTACACCTTC.

This clone was detected once. The V call is TRBV6-4, the J call TRBJ2-2, with a weak D call TRBD1 (6 bases). Trimming removed 2 bases at V and 6 bases at J, with 13 bases between. CDR1 is MRHNA, CDR2 SNTAGT, per germline. CDR3 length: 15 amino acids. CDR3 coding DNA: TGTGCCAGCAGTGACAGTGTACAGGGTGCCGGGGAGCTGTTTTTT. It translates to CASSDSVQGAGELFF.

The J gene is TRBJ1-1, the V gene TRBV18; D is undetermined. V was cut by 3 bases and J by 1 base, with 12 bases left in between. Germline values: CDR1 KGHSH, CDR2 LQKENI. The CDR3 loop spans 15 amino acids. The CDR3 spells CASSPLSGENTEAFF. CDR3 DNA: TGTGCCAGCTCACCCCTCTCCGGGGAGAACACTGAAGCTTTCTTT.

The CDR3 here is CASSPTTVADTQYF. CDR3 sequence (DNA): TGTGCCAGCAGCCCTACCACCGTTGCAGATACGCAGTATTTT. The chain combines TRBV27 with TRBJ2-3; D not certain. The CDR3 is made up of 14 amino acids. V dropped 6 bases and J dropped 4 bases, with 14 bases sitting between them. The germline V gene encodes CDR1 MNHEY and CDR2 SMNVEV (reference sequence).